This T cell receptor (beta chain) was recovered during a study of human T cells and chemical hapten exposure. Study summary: Patients, a majority of them female, were diagnosed with alopecia areata, totalis or universalis. Whole-study findings and limits: Controls formed significantly fewer large CDR3 similarity clusters than expanded TCRs did. TCRs above 1 in 1000 frequency stayed constant with DPC sensitization.

Each CDR3 protein is one row after TCRdb ran MiXCR on the RACE reads. The sample carries over 300,000 distinct CDR3 sequences, roughly 4.6% recorded once. This clonotype was observed a few times. The antigen is undetermined. This CDR3 is 16 amino acids long. CDR1 and CDR2 from the germline V gene are SGHAT and FQNNGV. J lost 0 bases, V lost 1 base, and 5 bases had no gene match. Described time point: pre-sensitization, week 0. As to treatment: therapeutic diphenylcyclopropenone sensitization with weekly scalp DPC. This sequence was found in a woman aged 45-65 years with alopecia areata. Some clones in this sample may be carry-over from other donors' samples. This chain joins TRBV11-2 and TRBJ2-5, with 7 bases lining up with TRBD2. This material consisted of whole blood, taken in connection with sensitization to the hapten diphenylcyclopropenone (DPC). The CDR3, as DNA: TGTGCCAGCAGCTTAGTCCTTAGCGGGTACCAAGAGACCCAGTACTTC. It encodes CASSLVLSGYQETQYF.